The rows below give T cell receptor beta chains drawn from one sample of a study of monozygotic twins with inflammatory bowel disease. TCRdb re-analyzed the 5' RACE reads; it lists each CDR3 protein once, without DNA. The sample includes around 400,000 distinct CDR3 sequences. Sequencing used blood. These receptors were taken from a human donor with ulcerative colitis or Crohn's disease, or a healthy co-twin of an affected twin (not recorded which). The CDR3 runs from the conserved cysteine through the conserved F or W.

cdr3_length: 13; v_call: TRBV7-9; j_call: TRBJ1-2; cdr3_aa: CASSYETDSGYTF
cdr3_length: 13; v_call: TRBV24-1; j_call: TRBJ2-7; cdr3_aa: CATSDPRTYEQYF
cdr3_length: 15; v_call: TRBV27; j_call: TRBJ2-4; cdr3_aa: CASSLRPKDKNIQYF
cdr3_length: 14; v_call: TRBV6-1; j_call: TRBJ1-5; cdr3_aa: CASRWDRSNQPQHF
cdr3_length: 15; v_call: TRBV11-2; j_call: TRBJ1-1; cdr3_aa: CASSLATDPNTEAFF
cdr3_length: 15; v_call: TRBV20-1; j_call: TRBJ2-7; cdr3_aa: CSARGAGLASYEQYF
cdr3_length: 15; v_call: TRBV5-1; j_call: TRBJ2-1; cdr3_aa: CASSLKTGGEGEQFF
cdr3_length: 14; v_call: TRBV6-4; j_call: TRBJ2-2; cdr3_aa: CASSDSGNTGELFF
cdr3_length: 15; v_call: TRBV20-1; j_call: TRBJ2-3; cdr3_aa: CSGLPPSGGADTQYF
cdr3_length: 14; v_call: TRBV20-1; j_call: TRBJ1-1; cdr3_aa: CSAIRDRGLFGAFF
cdr3_length: 15; v_call: TRBV20-1; j_call: TRBJ2-5; cdr3_aa: CSAKGLAGAQETQYF
cdr3_length: 15; v_call: TRBV7-2; j_call: TRBJ2-7; cdr3_aa: CASSTGLAAPYEQYF
cdr3_length: 15; v_call: TRBV19; j_call: TRBJ2-1; cdr3_aa: CASSPTSVSYNEQFF
cdr3_length: 15; v_call: TRBV7-3; j_call: TRBJ2-3; cdr3_aa: CASSPNPGAADTQYF
cdr3_length: 16; v_call: TRBV7-2; j_call: TRBJ1-3; cdr3_aa: CASSLESQHYGNTIYF
cdr3_length: 11; v_call: TRBV12-3/TRBV12-4; j_call: TRBJ1-2; cdr3_aa: CASSFTYGYTF